Sequencing of this TCR beta chain was carried out in a study of cytomegalovirus exposure and HLA in healthy donors. The PCR was carried out with 60 Vbeta primers and 13 Jbeta primers. Produced via immunoSEQ multiplex PCR; TCRdb's table is partial and in-frame only. In the table there are fewer than 250,000 clones, over 80% of which are singletons. Per germline, CDR1 WNHNN and CDR2 SYGVQD (reference sequence). With V trimmed by 6 bases and J by 4 bases, 14 bases remained unmatched. The CDR3 has 18 residues. This clonotype was sampled from a boy aged 2 to 10 in good health and CMV-seronegative. The chain employs TRBV10-1 and TRBJ2-1, with 11 bases identical to TRBD2. Sequences were obtained from PBMCs. This chain's CDR3 is CASRPSGRSRGSYNEQFF. CDR3 DNA: TGCGCCAGCAGACCTAGCGGGAGGAGCCGTGGTTCTTACAATGAGCAGTTCTTC.